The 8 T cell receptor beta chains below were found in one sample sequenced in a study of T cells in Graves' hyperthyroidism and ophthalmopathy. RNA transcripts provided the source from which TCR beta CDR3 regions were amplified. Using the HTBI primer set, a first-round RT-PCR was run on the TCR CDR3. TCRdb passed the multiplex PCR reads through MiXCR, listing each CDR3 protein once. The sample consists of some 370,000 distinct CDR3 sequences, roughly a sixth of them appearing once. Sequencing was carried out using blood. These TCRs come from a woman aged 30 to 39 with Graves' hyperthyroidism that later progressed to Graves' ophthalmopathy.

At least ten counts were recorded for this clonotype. The CDR3 spells CASSLIYGSSYNEQFF. DNA for the CDR3: TGTGCCAGCAGCCTGATATACGGGAGCTCCTACAATGAGCAGTTCTTC. The genes are TRBV7-2 and TRBJ2-1; D perhaps matches TRBD2 (6 bases). This CDR3 region has 16 residues. V was clipped by 5 bases and J by 0 bases, with 14 bases between them. Germline values: CDR1 SGHTA, CDR2 FQGNSA.

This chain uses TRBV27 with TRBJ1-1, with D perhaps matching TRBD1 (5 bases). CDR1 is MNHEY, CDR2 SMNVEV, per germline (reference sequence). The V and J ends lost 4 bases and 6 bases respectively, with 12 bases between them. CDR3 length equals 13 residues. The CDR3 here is CASSYHRFAEAFF. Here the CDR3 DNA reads TGTGCCAGCAGTTATCACAGGTTTGCTGAAGCTTTCTTT.

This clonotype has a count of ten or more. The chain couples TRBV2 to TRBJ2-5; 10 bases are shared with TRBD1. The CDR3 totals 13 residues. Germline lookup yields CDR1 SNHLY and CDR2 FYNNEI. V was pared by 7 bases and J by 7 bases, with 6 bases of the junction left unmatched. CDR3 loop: CASMPGQGWTQYF. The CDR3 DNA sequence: TGTGCCAGCATGCCGGGACAGGGGTGGACCCAGTACTTC.

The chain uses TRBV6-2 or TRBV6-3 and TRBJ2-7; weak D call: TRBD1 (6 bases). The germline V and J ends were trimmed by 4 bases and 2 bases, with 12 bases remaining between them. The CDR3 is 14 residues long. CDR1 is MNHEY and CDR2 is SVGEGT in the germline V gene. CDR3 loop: CASSSVTGPYEQYF. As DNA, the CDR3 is TGTGCCAGCAGTTCCGTAACAGGGCCCTACGAGCAGTACTTC.

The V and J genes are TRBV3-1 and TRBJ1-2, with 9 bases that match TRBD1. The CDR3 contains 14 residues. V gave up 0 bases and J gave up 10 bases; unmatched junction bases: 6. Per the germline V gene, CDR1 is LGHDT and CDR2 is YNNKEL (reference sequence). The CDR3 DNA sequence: TGTGCCAGCAGCCAAGAGGCGGGGACAGGGTACTACACCTTC. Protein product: CASSQEAGTGYYTF.

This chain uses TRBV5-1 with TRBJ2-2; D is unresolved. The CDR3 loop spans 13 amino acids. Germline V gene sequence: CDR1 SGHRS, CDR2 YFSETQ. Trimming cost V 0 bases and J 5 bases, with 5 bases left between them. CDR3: CASSLGATGELFF. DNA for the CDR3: TGCGCCAGCAGCTTGGGAGCGACCGGGGAGCTGTTTTTT.

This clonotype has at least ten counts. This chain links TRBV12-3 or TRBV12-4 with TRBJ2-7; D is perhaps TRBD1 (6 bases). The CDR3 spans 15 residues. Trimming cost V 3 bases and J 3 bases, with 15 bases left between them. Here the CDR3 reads CASSFGGGGDYEQYF. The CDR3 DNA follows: TGTGCCAGCAGTTTTGGGGGCGGTGGTGACTACGAGCAGTACTTC.

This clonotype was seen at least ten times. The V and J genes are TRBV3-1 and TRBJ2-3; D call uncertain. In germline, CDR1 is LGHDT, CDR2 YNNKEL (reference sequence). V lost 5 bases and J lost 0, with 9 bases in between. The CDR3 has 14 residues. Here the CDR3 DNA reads TGTGCCAGCAGCGTTCGACGAAGCACAGATACGCAGTATTTT. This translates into CASSVRRSTDTQYF.